The 5 T cell receptor beta chains in this list originate from one sample, sequenced in a study of OX40 agonist ivuxolimab in advanced cancers. Sequencing was performed with immunoSEQ multiplex PCR; in TCRdb, only in-frame clones are kept and a portion is missing. The sample contains approximately 90,000 clones, around 90% of which appear only once. This specimen was CD4+ or CD8+ T cells sorted from blood, taken in a trial of the OX40 agonist ivuxolimab. All receptors come from an adult with an advanced solid tumor such as melanoma, head and neck, liver or kidney cancer.

This clone showed up just once. This CDR3 is also generated by other DNA sequences in the sample. This chain connects TRBV10-3 to TRBJ1-5; D gene unclear. This CDR3 has 15 amino acids. V was cut by 0 bases and J by 0 bases, with 6 bases left in between. Per germline, CDR1 ENHRY and CDR2 SYGVKD. The CDR3 protein is CAISESRDSNQPQHF. CDR3 nucleotide sequence: TGTGCCATCAGTGAGTCGAGAGATAGCAATCAGCCCCAGCATTTT.

Only one count was recorded for this clone. V usage is TRBV11-2 and J usage is TRBJ2-3; a possible D gene is TRBD2 (6 bases). The CDR3 is 17 residues long. Deletions cut 1 base from V and 1 base from J, with 15 bases between. Per germline, CDR1 SGHAT and CDR2 FQNNGV. In DNA, the CDR3 is TGTGCCAGCAGCTTAGGGCGGGGACCCGGGGGCACAGATACGCAGTATTTT. Translated, it gives CASSLGRGPGGTDTQYF.

The V and J genes are TRBV28 and TRBJ1-4, with D perhaps matching TRBD1 (6 bases). The V end was cut by 4 bases, the J end by 3 bases, with 12 bases between. Germline V lookup: CDR1 MDHEN, CDR2 SYDVKM. This CDR3 spans 15 amino acids. The CDR3 coding sequence is TGTGCCAGCAGTTCCCCGACAGGCCCTAATGAAAAACTGTTTTTT. It translates to CASSSPTGPNEKLFF.

This clone was picked up a small number of times. The chain combines TRBV30 with TRBJ2-2; D remains ambiguous. CDR1 is GTSNPN and CDR2 is SVGIG in the germline V gene (reference sequence). V dropped 1 base and J dropped 6 bases, with 6 bases sitting between them. The CDR3 sequence is 12 residues long. The CDR3, as DNA: TGTGCCTGGAGTGGTCTGTCCGGGGAGCTGTTTTTT. Residues: CAWSGLSGELFF.

Only one count was recorded for this clone. The gene calls are TRBV10-1 and TRBJ2-5; D is perhaps TRBD1 (7 bases). The CDR3 totals 13 residues. Germline V CDR1 and CDR2: WNHNN, SYGVQD (reference sequence). Trimming pared 0 bases from V and 7 bases from J, leaving 9 bases between. In nucleotides, the CDR3 is TGCGCCAGCAGTGAGTCGCAGGGGGGGACCCAGTACTTC. Translation: CASSESQGGTQYF.